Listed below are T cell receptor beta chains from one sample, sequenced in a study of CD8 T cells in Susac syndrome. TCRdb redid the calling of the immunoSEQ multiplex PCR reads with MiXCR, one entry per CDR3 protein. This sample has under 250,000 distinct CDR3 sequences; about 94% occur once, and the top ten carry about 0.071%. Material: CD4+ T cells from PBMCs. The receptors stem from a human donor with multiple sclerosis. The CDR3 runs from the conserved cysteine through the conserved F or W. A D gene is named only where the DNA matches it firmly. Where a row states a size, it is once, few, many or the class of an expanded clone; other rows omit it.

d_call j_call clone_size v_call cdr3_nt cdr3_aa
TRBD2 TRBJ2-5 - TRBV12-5 TGTGCTAGTGGTTTAGCCGGGGGGGCCGGGGAGACCCAGTACTTC CASGLAGGAGETQYF
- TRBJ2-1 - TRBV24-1 TGTGCCACCAGTGGAGAGGGAGACCGCAATGAGCAGTTCTTC CATSGEGDRNEQFF
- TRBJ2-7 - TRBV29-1 TGCAGCGTTGATCAGGGCAGCGAGCAGTACTTC CSVDQGSEQYF
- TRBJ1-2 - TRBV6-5 TGTGCCAGCAGTCGGTCGGACACGATCTATGGCTACACCTTC CASSRSDTIYGYTF
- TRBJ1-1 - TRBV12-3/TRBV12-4 TGTGCCAGCAGTTTTCAGGCAACGGCTTTCTTT CASSFQATAFF
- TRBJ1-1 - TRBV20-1 TGCAGTGCTAGAAGTAATCGGGGGCTTCTCACTGAAGCTTTCTTT CSARSNRGLLTEAFF
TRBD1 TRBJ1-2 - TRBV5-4 TGTGCCAGCAGCCGTGGACAGGGTAGCTCAGGCTACACCTTC CASSRGQGSSGYTF
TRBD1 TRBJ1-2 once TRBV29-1 TGCAGCGTTGGTATACAGGGGGACGGTGGCTACACCTTC CSVGIQGDGGYTF
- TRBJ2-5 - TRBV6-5 TGTGCCAGCAAATCCACAGGGTATGGGACCCAGTACTTC CASKSTGYGTQYF
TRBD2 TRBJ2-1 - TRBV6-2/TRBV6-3 TGTGCCAGCAGCCGAAGGACTAGTGGCTACAATGAGCAGTTCTTC CASSRRTSGYNEQFF
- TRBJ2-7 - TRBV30 TGTGCCTGGAGTGTAATTCCCTACGAGCAGTACTTC CAWSVIPYEQYF
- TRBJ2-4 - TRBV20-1 TGCAGTGCTAGCCAGGAGTCCATTCAGTACTTC CSASQESIQYF
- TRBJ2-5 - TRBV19 TGTGCCAGTAGTATGGGGAATCAGAACCAAGAGACCCAGTACTTC CASSMGNQNQETQYF
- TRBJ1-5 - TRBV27 TGTGCCAGCAGTTCCTACCGGTTGGGTCAGCCCCAGCATTTT CASSSYRLGQPQHF
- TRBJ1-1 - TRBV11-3 TGTGCCAGCCGGGAAGGGGGCACTGAAGCTTTCTTT CASREGGTEAFF
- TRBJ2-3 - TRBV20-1 TGCAGTGCTAGCTCCCCTAGCACAGATACGCAGTATTTT CSASSPSTDTQYF
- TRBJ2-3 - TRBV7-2 TGTGCCAGCAGCTTGGTCTCGGGGAGCACAGATACGCAGTATTTT CASSLVSGSTDTQYF
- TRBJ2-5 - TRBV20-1 TGCAGTGCCCTCTCCATTAACCCGGGGGCCCAGTACTTC CSALSINPGAQYF
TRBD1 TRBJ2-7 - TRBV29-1 TGCAGCGTGGGGGGACAGGGTCATAACTACGAGCAGTACTTC CSVGGQGHNYEQYF
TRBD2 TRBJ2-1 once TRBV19 TGTGCCAGTAGTATCGGTAGCGGGGGGGCCAATGAGCAGTTCTTC CASSIGSGGANEQFF
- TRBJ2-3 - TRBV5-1 TGCGCCAGCAGCTCCCAAAGTGTCAGGAATACGCAGTATTTT CASSSQSVRNTQYF
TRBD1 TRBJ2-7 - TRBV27 TGTGCCAGCAGTCCCCGACAGGGCGGTCGCGAGCAGTACTTC CASSPRQGGREQYF
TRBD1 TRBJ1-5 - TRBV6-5 TGTGCCAGCAGTTACGGGACAGGGCCGTATAGCAATCAGCCCCAGCATTTT CASSYGTGPYSNQPQHF
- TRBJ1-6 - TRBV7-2 TGTGCCAGCAGCCGTGAGGAATCACCCCTCCACTTT CASSREESPLHF
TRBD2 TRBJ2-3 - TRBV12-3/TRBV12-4 TGTGCCAGCAGTTTAGCGCTCGGGGGGGGCCCTAGCACAGATACGCAGTATTTT CASSLALGGGPSTDTQYF
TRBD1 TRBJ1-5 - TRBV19 TGTGCCAGTAGTCATAGGGACAGGGGGACCCGCACTCTCAATCAGCCCCAGCATTTT CASSHRDRGTRTLNQPQHF
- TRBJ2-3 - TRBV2 TGTGCCAGCAGTGTAGGTAGAGGTACGCAGTATTTT CASSVGRGTQYF
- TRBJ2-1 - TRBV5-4 TGTGCCAGCAGCTTGGACGGGAACTACAATGAGCAGTTCTTC CASSLDGNYNEQFF
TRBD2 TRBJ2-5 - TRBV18 TGTGCCAGCTCACCAGGACTAGTAGGCCAAGAGACCCAGTACTTC CASSPGLVGQETQYF
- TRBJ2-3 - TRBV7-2 TGTGCCAGCAGCTTAGCCAGGACTAGCACAGATACGCAGTATTTT CASSLARTSTDTQYF
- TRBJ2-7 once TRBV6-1 TGTGCCAGCAGTGAATGGGCGTCAGGGAGAATCTACGAGCAGTACTTC CASSEWASGRIYEQYF
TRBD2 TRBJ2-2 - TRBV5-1 TGCGCCAGCAGCTTAATGGGACTAGCGGGAGACGTGGAGCTGTTTTTT CASSLMGLAGDVELFF
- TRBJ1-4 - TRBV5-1 TGCGCCAGCAGTAAGGCGTCGGCGACTGAAAAACTGTTTTTT CASSKASATEKLFF
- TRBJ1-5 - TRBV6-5 TGTGCCAGCAGTTTCGGAGGTGATCAGCCCCAGCATTTT CASSFGGDQPQHF
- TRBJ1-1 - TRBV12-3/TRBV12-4 TGTGCCAGCAGTCCGCGGGCCCCGGGACCCACAGCCTCTACAAAGGGTTTCTTT CASSPRAPGPTASTKGFF
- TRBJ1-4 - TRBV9 TGTGCCAGCAGCGTGAAGGGTGGTAATGAAAAACTGTTTTTT CASSVKGGNEKLFF
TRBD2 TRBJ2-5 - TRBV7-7 TGTGCTAGTCGTCCGGGACTAGCGGCAAAGACCCAGTACTTC CASRPGLAAKTQYF
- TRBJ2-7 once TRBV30 TGTGCCTGGAGTTTTGTAGCCGGTCAGCGGACTCCTGAGCAGTACTTC CAWSFVAGQRTPEQYF
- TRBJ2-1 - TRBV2 TGTGCCAGCAGTGAAGAACTATACAATGAGCAGTTCTTC CASSEELYNEQFF
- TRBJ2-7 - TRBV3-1 TGTGCCAGCAGCCAAGAAAGGGACACCGAGCAGTACTTC CASSQERDTEQYF
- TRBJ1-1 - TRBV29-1 TGCAGCGTTGAAGATCGGGGCACTGAAGCTTTCTTT CSVEDRGTEAFF
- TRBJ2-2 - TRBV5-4 TGTGCCAGCAGCTTTGGATTGAGGGAGCTGGACACCGGGGAGCTGTTTTTT CASSFGLRELDTGELFF
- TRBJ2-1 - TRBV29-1 TGCAGCGTTGAACCGGGGCCAACGGGTGAGCAGTTCTTC CSVEPGPTGEQFF
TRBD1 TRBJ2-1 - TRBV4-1 TGCGCCAGCGGTGGGACAGGGGCCTTCAATGAGCAGTTCTTC CASGGTGAFNEQFF
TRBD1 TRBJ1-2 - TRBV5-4 TGTGCCAGCAACCGACCAGGGACAGGATCTCGTGGCTACACCTTC CASNRPGTGSRGYTF
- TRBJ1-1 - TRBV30 TGTGCCTGGACCCAACCGGGACGGGGAAACACTGAAGCTTTCTTT CAWTQPGRGNTEAFF
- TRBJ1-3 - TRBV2 TGTGCCAGCAGTGCATACAGGGTAACTCTTGCTGAAAACACCATATATTTT CASSAYRVTLAENTIYF
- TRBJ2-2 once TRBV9 TGTGCCAGCAGCCCCCCCGTGCCCGGGGAGCTGTTTTTT CASSPPVPGELFF
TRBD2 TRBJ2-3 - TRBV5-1 TGCGCCAGCAGCTTGGTGACTAGCGGCGACACTATAGATACGCAGTATTTT CASSLVTSGDTIDTQYF
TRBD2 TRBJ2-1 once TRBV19 TGTGCCAGTAGTACCTCTTCTAGCGGGGAGCAGTTCTTC CASSTSSSGEQFF
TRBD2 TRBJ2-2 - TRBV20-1 TGCAGTGCCCTAGCGGGAGGGTACACCGGGGAGCTGTTTTTT CSALAGGYTGELFF
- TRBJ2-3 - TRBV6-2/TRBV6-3 TGTGCCAGCAGCCGTGGACAGCGCACAGATACGCAGTATTTT CASSRGQRTDTQYF
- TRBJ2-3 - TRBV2 TGTGCCAGCAGTGGGATTGGTCTAGGCTCGGCAGATACGCAGTATTTT CASSGIGLGSADTQYF
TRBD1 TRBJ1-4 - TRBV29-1 TGCAGCGCTAGGACAGGGTGGGGCATTGATGAAAAACTGTTTTTT CSARTGWGIDEKLFF